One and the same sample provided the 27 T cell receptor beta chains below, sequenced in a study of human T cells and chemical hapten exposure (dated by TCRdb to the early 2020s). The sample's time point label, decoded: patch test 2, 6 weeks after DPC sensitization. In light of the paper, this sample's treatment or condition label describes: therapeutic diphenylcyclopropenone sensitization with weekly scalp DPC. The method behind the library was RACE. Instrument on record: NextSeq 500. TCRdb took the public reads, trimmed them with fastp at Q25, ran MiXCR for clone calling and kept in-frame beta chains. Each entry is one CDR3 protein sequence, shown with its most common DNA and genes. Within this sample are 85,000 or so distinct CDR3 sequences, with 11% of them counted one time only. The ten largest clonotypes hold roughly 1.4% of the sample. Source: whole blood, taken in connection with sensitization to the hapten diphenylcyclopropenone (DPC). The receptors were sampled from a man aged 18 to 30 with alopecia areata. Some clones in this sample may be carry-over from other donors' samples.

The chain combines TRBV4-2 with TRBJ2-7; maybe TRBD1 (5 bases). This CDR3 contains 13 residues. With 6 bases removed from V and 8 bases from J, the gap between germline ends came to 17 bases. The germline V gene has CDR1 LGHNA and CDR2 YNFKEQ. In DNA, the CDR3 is TGTGCCAGCAGTCCCAGGGTGGCGGATAAGCAGTACTTC. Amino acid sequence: CASSPRVADKQYF.

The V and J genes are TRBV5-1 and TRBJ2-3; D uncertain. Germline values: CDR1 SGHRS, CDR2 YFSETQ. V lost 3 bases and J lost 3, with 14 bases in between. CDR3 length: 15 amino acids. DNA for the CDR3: TGCGCCAGCAGCTCCTTTATCCCGCAGACAGATACGCAGTATTTT. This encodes CASSSFIPQTDTQYF. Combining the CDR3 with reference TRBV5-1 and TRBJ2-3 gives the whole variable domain KAGVTQTPRYLIKTRGQQVTLSCSPISGHRSVSWYQQTPGQGLQFLFEYFSETQRNKGNFPGRFSGRQFSNSRSEMNVSTLELGDSALYLCASSSFIPQTDTQYFGPGTRLTVL.

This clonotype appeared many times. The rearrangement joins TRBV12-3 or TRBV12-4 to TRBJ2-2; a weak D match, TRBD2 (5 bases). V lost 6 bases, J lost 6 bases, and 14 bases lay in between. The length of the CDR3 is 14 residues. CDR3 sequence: CASRTGLLPGELFF. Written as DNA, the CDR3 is TGTGCCAGCAGAACCGGACTTCTGCCCGGGGAGCTGTTTTTT.

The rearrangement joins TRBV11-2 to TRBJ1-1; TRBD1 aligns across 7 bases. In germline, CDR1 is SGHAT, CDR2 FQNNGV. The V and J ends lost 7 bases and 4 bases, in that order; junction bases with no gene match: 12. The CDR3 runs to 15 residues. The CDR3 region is CASTTTKYRGTEAFF. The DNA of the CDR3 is TGTGCCAGCACCACCACAAAGTACAGGGGCACTGAAGCTTTCTTT.

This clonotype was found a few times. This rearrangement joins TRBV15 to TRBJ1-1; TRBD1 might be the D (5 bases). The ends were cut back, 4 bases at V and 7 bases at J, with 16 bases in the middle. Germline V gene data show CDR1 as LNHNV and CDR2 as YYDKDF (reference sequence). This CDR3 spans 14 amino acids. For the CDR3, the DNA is TGTGCCACCAGCAAGGACATGGGGCGGCATGAAGCTTTCTTT. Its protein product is CATSKDMGRHEAFF.

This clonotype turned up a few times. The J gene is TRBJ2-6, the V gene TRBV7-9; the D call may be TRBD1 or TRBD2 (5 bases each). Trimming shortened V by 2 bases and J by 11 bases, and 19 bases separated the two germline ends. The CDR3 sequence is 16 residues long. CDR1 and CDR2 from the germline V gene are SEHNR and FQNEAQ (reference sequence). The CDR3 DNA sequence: TGTGCCAGCAGCTTAAGCCGCAGCCGGGACCGTGACGTCCTGACTTTC. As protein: CASSLSRSRDRDVLTF.

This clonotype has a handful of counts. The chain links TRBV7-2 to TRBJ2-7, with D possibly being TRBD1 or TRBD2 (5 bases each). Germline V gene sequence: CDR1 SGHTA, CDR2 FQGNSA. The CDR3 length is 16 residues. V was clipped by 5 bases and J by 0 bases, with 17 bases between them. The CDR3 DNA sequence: TGTGCCAGCAGCGCCTCGTGGGACCCCAACTCCTACGAGCAGTACTTC. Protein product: CASSASWDPNSYEQYF.

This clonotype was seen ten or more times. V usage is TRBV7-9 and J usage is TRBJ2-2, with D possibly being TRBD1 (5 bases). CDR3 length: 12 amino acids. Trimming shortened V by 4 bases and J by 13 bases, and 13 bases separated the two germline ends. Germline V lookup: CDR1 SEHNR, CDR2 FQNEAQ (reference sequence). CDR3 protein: CASSSQQAGLFF. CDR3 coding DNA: TGTGCCAGCAGCTCCCAACAGGCCGGGCTGTTTTTT.

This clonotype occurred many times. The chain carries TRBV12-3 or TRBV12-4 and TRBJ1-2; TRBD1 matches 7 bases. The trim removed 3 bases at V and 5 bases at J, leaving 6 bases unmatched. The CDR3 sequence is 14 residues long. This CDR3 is CASSLDRKVYGYTF. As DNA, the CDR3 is TGTGCCAGCAGTTTGGACAGGAAAGTGTATGGCTACACCTTC.

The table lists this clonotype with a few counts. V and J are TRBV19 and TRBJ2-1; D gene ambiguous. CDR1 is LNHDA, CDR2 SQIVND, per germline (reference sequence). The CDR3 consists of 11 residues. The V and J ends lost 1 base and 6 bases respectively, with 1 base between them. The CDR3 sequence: CASSIVNEQFF. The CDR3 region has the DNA TGTGCCAGTAGTATAGTCAATGAGCAGTTCTTC.

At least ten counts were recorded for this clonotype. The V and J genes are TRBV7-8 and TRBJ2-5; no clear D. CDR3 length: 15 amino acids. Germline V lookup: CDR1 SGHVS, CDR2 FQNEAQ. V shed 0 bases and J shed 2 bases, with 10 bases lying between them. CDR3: CASSLAGAPQETQYF. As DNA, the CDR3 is TGTGCCAGCAGCTTAGCCGGTGCCCCGCAAGAGACCCAGTACTTC.

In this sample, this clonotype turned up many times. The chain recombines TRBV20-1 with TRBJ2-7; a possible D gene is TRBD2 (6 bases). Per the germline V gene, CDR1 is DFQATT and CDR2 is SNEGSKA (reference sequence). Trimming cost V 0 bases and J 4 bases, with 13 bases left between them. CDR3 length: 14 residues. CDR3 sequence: CSARDAGSEYEQYF. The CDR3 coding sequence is TGCAGTGCTAGAGATGCCGGGAGTGAGTACGAGCAGTACTTC.

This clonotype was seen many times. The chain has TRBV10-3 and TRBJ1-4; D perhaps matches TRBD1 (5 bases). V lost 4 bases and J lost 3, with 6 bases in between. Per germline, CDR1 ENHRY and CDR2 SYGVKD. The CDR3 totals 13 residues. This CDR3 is CAISGQSNEKLFF. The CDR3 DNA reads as TGTGCCATCAGTGGACAGTCTAATGAAAAACTGTTTTTT.

The CDR3 reads CASSQGSGMGQPQHF. The CDR3 DNA sequence: TGCGCCAGCAGCCAAGGCTCAGGGATGGGTCAGCCCCAGCATTTT. The rearrangement uses TRBV4-3 and TRBJ1-5, with D possibly TRBD1 on 5 matching bases. Trimming removed 1 base at V and 6 bases at J, with 13 bases between. This CDR3 comprises 15 residues. CDR1 and CDR2 (germline): LGHNA, YSLEER.

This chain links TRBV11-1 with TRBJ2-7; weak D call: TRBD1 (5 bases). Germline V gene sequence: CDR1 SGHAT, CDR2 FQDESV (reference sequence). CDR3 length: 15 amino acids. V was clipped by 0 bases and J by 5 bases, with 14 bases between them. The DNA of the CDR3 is TGTGCCAGCAGCTTAGCGACAGCGACCACGGACGAGCAGTACTTC. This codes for CASSLATATTDEQYF.

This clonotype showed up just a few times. CDR3 in DNA: TGTGCCAGCAGCCTAAGACAGGGGTGGCACGGGGAGCTGTTTTTT. It translates to CASSLRQGWHGELFF. The chain carries TRBV7-2 and TRBJ2-2; TRBD1 aligns across 8 bases. The CDR3 extends over 15 amino acids. The junction had 9 bases not matched to a gene; V was cut back by 5 bases and J by 7 bases. Looked up from germline, CDR1 is SGHTA and CDR2 is FQGNSA.

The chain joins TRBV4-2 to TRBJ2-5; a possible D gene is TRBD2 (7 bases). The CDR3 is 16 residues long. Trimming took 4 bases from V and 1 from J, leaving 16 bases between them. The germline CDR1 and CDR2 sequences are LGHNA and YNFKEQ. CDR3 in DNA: TGTGCCAGCAGCCTAGGGGGGGAGACAGTCCAAGAGACCCAGTACTTC. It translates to CASSLGGETVQETQYF.

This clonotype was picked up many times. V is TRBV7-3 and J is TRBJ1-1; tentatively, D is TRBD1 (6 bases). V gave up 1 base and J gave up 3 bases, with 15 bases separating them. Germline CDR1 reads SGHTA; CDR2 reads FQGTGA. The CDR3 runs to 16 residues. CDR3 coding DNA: TGTGCCAGCAGCTTAAGGGGGCGATTAATGGACACTGAAGCTTTCTTT. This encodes CASSLRGRLMDTEAFF.

Here the CDR3 DNA reads TGTGCCACCAATCAGGGGATTGAGCCCCAGCATTTT. Translating gives CATNQGIEPQHF. This chain uses TRBV6-6 with TRBJ1-5; TRBD1 is a possible D gene (6 bases). The length of the CDR3 is 12 residues. Germline V gives CDR1 MNHNY, CDR2 SVGAGI (reference sequence). V dropped 10 bases and J dropped 8 bases, with 15 bases sitting between them.

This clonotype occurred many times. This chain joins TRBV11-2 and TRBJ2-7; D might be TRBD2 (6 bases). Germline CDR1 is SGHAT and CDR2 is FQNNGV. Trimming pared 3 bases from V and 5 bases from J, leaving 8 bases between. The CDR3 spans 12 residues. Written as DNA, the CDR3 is TGTGCCAGCAGCTTCTGGGGGGACGAGCAGTACGTC. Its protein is CASSFWGDEQYV.

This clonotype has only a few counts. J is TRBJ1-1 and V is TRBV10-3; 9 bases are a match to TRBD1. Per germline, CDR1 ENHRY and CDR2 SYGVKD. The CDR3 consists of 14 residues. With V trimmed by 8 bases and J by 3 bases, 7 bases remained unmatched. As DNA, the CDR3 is TGTGCCATCGCCCGACAGGGGGGGGACACTGAAGCTTTCTTT. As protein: CAIARQGGDTEAFF.

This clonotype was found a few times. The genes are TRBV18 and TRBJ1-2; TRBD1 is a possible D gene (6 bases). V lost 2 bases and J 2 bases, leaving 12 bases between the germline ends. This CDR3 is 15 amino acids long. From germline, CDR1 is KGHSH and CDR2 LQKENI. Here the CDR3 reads CASSPEGVPNYGYTF. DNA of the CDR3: TGTGCCAGCTCACCAGAGGGGGTCCCAAACTATGGCTACACCTTC.

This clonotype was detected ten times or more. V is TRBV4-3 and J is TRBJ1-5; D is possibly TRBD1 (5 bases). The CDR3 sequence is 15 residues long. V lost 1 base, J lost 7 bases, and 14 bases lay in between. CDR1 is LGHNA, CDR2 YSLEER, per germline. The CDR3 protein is CASSQALGAGQPQHF. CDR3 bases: TGCGCCAGCAGCCAAGCACTAGGGGCGGGGCAGCCCCAGCATTTT.

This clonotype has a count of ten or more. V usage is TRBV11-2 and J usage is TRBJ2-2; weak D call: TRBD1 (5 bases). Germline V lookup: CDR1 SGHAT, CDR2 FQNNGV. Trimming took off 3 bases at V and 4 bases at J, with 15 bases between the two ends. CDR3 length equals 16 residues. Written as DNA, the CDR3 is TGTGCCAGCAGCTTTCACAGGCCCCCGAGCACCGGGGAGCTGTTTTTT. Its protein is CASSFHRPPSTGELFF.

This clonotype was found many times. CDR3 sequence reads: CASRSRPGGEKLFF. The CDR3 region has the DNA TGTGCCAGTCGCTCGAGGCCAGGGGGCGAAAAACTGTTTTTT. The V and J genes are TRBV6-2 or TRBV6-3 and TRBJ1-4; TRBD1 matches at 8 bases. Trimming removed 9 bases from V and 8 bases from J; junction bases left unmatched: 11. The CDR3 length is 14 residues. Germline assignment: CDR1 MNHEY and CDR2 SVGEGT.

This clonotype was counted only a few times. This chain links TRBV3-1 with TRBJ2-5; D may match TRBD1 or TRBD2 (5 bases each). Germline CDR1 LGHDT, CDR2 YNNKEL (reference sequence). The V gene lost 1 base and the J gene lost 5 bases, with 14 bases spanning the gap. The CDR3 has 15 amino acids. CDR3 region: CASSQVRRDGETQYF. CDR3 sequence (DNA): TGTGCCAGCAGCCAAGTTCGCAGGGACGGGGAGACCCAGTACTTC.

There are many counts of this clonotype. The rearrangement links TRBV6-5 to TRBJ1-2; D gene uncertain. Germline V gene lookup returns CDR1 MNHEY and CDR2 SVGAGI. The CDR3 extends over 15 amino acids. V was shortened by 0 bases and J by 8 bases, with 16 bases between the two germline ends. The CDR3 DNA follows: TGTGCCAGCAGTTACTCGGCTTCAGGCTTGGAAGGCTACACCTTC. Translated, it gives CASSYSASGLEGYTF.